This T cell receptor beta chain came from a study of shared clonotypes between healthy human individuals. Study findings and constraints: Sharing across four donors was highest in naive CD4 (roughly 5%) and lowest in memory CD8 (roughly 0.4%). Sequencing of the sorted subsets was shown by rarefaction to be incomplete despite large depth.

On this clone itself: Its antigen is not known.

Those who donated, Caucasian adults without exception, all lived in Nashville, Tennessee. Division of CD4+ cells produced a CD45RA+ naive subset and a CD45RA-negative memory subset. This table comes from immunoSEQ multiplex PCR, and its TCRdb copy is limited to in-frame clones, with some not included. The data show 300,000 to 400,000 clones, over 70% seen once. Between the trimmed V and J ends, which lost 6 bases and 9 bases, there was a span of 17 bases. The length of the CDR3 is 13 residues. CDR1 is MDHEN, CDR2 SYDVKM, per germline. The chain combines TRBV28 with TRBJ1-2; no definite D call. This receptor was obtained from a man aged 25-45 years in good health. Sequencing was done on a sample of memory CD4+ T cells sorted from blood. Subset specified: CD45RA-negative fraction. The chain's CDR3 is CASSSGRVGSYTF. In DNA form, the CDR3 reads TGTGCCAGCAGCTCGGGCCGAGTAGGTAGCTACACCTTC.